The 23 T cell receptor beta chains presented below share a single source sample, sequenced in a study of T cells after yellow fever vaccination. TCRdb reprocessed the 5' RACE reads via MiXCR and lists one record per CDR3 protein. The sample has 90,000 to 150,000 distinct CDR3 sequences, roughly 7.2% seen once. Source: CD4+ T cells sorted from PBMCs, taken about 49 days after the first yellow fever vaccination. These receptor sequences come from a man aged 18 to 30 who received the YFV17D yellow fever vaccine.

This clonotype was picked up many times. This chain uses TRBV10-3 with TRBJ1-2, with D unclear. V lost 7 bases, J lost 2 bases, and 14 bases lay in between. This CDR3 spans 14 amino acids. Germline-derived CDR1 and CDR2 are ENHRY and SYGVKD. CDR3 bases: TGTGCCATCAAATCGTCGGATATGAACTATGGCTACACCTTC. Encoded protein: CAIKSSDMNYGYTF.

This clonotype was detected ten times or more. The rearrangement uses TRBV10-3 and TRBJ1-2, with 7 bases identical to TRBD1. Germline V gives CDR1 ENHRY, CDR2 SYGVKD. The CDR3 is 14 amino acids. V trimming: 8 bases; J trimming: 0 bases; junction bases outside the gene matches: 6. CDR3 region: CAIGDSLSNYGYTF. In DNA, the CDR3 is TGTGCCATCGGGGACAGCCTCTCTAACTATGGCTACACCTTC.

Turning to this clonotype: A read error may explain this, as a much larger clone is one base away. The V gene is TRBV12-3 or TRBV12-4, the J gene TRBJ2-2; maybe TRBD1 (5 bases). The CDR3 is made up of 15 amino acids. The CDR3, as DNA: TGTGCCAGCATTTTATATCGGCAGGGCACCGGGGAGCTGTTTTTT. This gives the protein CASILYRQGTGELFF.

This clonotype was seen only a few times. This sequence joins TRBV7-8 and TRBJ2-3, with 9 bases aligning to TRBD2. J gave up 6 bases and V 3 bases, and 4 bases lay outside the gene matches. CDR1 and CDR2 (germline): SGHVS, FQNEAQ. This CDR3 comprises 14 residues. CDR3 sequence reads: CASSFSGGKDTQYF. The CDR3 DNA reads as TGTGCCAGCAGCTTCAGCGGGGGGAAGGATACGCAGTATTTT.

The sample holds a few counts of this clonotype. CDR3 nucleotides: TGTGCCAGCAGTGAGACAGGGATAGGAAACACCATATATTTT. It codes for CASSETGIGNTIYF. The V and J genes are TRBV6-1 and TRBJ1-3, with 7 positions matching TRBD1. This CDR3 region has 14 residues. V trimming: 3 bases; J trimming: 4 bases; junction bases outside the gene matches: 3. Germline V gives CDR1 MNHNS, CDR2 SASEGT.

Notes on this clonotype: A much larger clone lies a single base off, so this may be a read error. V is TRBV6-2 or TRBV6-3 and J is TRBJ2-3; D remains ambiguous. Germline V gene lookup returns CDR1 MNHEY and CDR2 SVGEGT. V was cut by 5 bases and J by 3 bases, with 9 bases left in between. This CDR3 comprises 13 residues. Here the CDR3 DNA reads TGTGCCAGCAGTCGTGAAGGGACAGATACGCAGTATTTT. Translating gives CASSREGTDTQYF.

The chain employs TRBV5-8 and TRBJ1-5, with TRBD1 as a possible D gene (6 bases). V lost 4 bases, J lost 8 bases, and 19 bases lay in between. Germline V gene data show CDR1 as SGHTS and CDR2 as YDEGEE. The CDR3 runs 15 residues. This CDR3 is CASSRGKQGREPQHF. CDR3 sequence (DNA): TGTGCCAGCAGCCGAGGAAAACAGGGTCGAGAGCCCCAGCATTTT.

There are many counts of this clonotype. The genes are TRBV7-3 and TRBJ2-5; D perhaps matches TRBD2 (6 bases). The V gene's germline CDR1 is SGHTA and CDR2 FQGTGA. Trimming shortened V by 3 bases and J by 5 bases, and 10 bases separated the two germline ends. This CDR3 is built from 13 residues. The CDR3 DNA is TGTGCCAGCAGCTTCGGGGGTGGGGAGACCCAGTACTTC. It encodes CASSFGGGETQYF. Supplemented by reference TRBV7-3 and TRBJ2-5, the full variable domain reads GAGVSQTPSNKVTEKGKYVELRCDPISGHTALYWYRQSLGQGPEFLIYFQGTGAADDSGLPNDRFFAVRPEGSVSTLKIQRTERGDSAVYLCASSFGGGETQYFGPGTRLLVL.

This clonotype has a count of ten or more. J is TRBJ2-1 and V is TRBV20-1, with 9 bases that match TRBD2. Germline V lookup: CDR1 DFQATT, CDR2 SNEGSKA (reference sequence). The CDR3 has 15 amino acids. V shed 0 bases, J shed 7 bases, and the junction held 7 bases outside the gene matches. CDR3 protein: CSARDLSGGVNEQFF. As DNA, the CDR3 is TGCAGTGCTAGAGATCTTAGCGGGGGAGTTAATGAGCAGTTCTTC.

This clonotype was recorded many times. This chain links TRBV20-1 with TRBJ2-2, with TRBD1 identical over 9 bases. The CDR3 has 15 amino acids. Germline CDR1 reads DFQATT; CDR2 reads SNEGSKA (reference sequence). Trimming removed 2 bases from V and 4 bases from J; junction bases left unmatched: 5. CDR3 amino acids: CSARIKQGATGELFF. CDR3 in DNA: TGCAGTGCTAGAATTAAACAGGGGGCCACCGGGGAGCTGTTTTTT.

This clonotype showed up many times. V gene TRBV5-4 combines with J gene TRBJ2-5; 7 bases match TRBD2. The J segment lost 10 bases and the V segment lost 0 bases, leaving 9 bases of the junction unmatched. CDR1 SGHNT and CDR2 YYREEE come from the germline V gene (reference sequence). The CDR3 loop spans 14 amino acids. The CDR3 DNA reads TGTGCCAGCAGCTTGGCCGGGACTACCGGATACCAGTACTTC. As protein: CASSLAGTTGYQYF. Combining the CDR3 with reference TRBV5-4 and TRBJ2-5 gives the whole variable domain ETGVTQSPTHLIKTRGQQVTLRCSSQSGHNTVSWYQQALGQGPQFIFQYYREEENGRGNFPPRFSGLQFPNYSSELNVNALELDDSALYLCASSLAGTTGYQYFGPGTRLLVL.

This clonotype was seen repeatedly, ten times or more. This rearrangement joins TRBV12-3 or TRBV12-4 to TRBJ1-4; D gene ambiguous. V was trimmed by 5 bases and J by 11 bases, leaving 12 bases between them. The CDR3 has 12 amino acids. The CDR3 DNA is TGTGCCAGCAGTACCTGGACGAGGAAACTGTTTTTT. The encoded protein is CASSTWTRKLFF.

This clonotype was recorded only once. A much larger clone sits a single nucleotide away, making a read error possible. J is TRBJ2-3 and V is TRBV9; unclear D gene. CDR3 length equals 15 residues. Germline V gene lookup returns CDR1 SGDLS and CDR2 YYNGEE. The CDR3 bases are TGTACCAGCAGCGTAGCATCCACAACCACAGATACGCAGTATTTT. It specifies CTSSVASTTTDTQYF.

This clonotype was picked up many times. The gene calls are TRBV18 and TRBJ1-5; 7 nucleotides line up with TRBD1. The CDR3 totals 16 residues. V gave up 2 bases and J gave up 5 bases; unmatched junction bases: 9. Germline loops: CDR1 KGHSH, CDR2 LQKENI. CDR3 loop: CASSPEGAAVYQPQHF. The CDR3, as DNA: TGTGCCAGCTCACCAGAGGGGGCGGCAGTTTATCAGCCCCAGCATTTT. Together with reference TRBV18 and TRBJ1-5, the CDR3 gives the full variable domain: NAGVMQNPRHLVRRRGQEARLRCSPMKGHSHVYWYRQLPEEGLKFMVYLQKENIIDESGMPKERFSAEFPKEGPSILRIQQVVRGDSAAYFCASSPEGAAVYQPQHFGDGTRLSIL.

In its sample, this clonotype was seen many times. This chain connects TRBV4-1 to TRBJ2-3; D is unclear. The germline V gene encodes CDR1 MGHRA and CDR2 YSYEKL. CDR3 length equals 16 residues. With 3 bases removed from V and 6 bases from J, the gap between germline ends came to 19 bases. The CDR3 is CASSHLGRARMDTQYF. Written as DNA, the CDR3 is TGCGCCAGCAGCCACCTCGGACGTGCGCGGATGGATACGCAGTATTTT.

The table lists this clonotype with many counts. This chain connects TRBV6-5 to TRBJ2-5; a weak D match, TRBD1 (5 bases). V was pared by 0 bases and J by 5 bases, with 13 bases between. In germline, CDR1 is MNHEY, CDR2 SVGAGI. The CDR3 is 15 residues long. CDR3 nucleotides: TGTGCCAGCAGTTACTCAGGGTCAGGGCCTGAGACCCAGTACTTC. Amino acid sequence: CASSYSGSGPETQYF.

Notes on this clonotype: A much larger clone sits a single nucleotide away, making a read error possible. The gene calls are TRBV5-1 and TRBJ2-5; TRBD2 agrees at 11 bases. Per germline, CDR1 SGHRS and CDR2 YFSETQ. This CDR3 spans 16 amino acids. Written as DNA, the CDR3 is TGCGCCAGCAGCCCCTTAGCGGGGGGGGGCCAAGAGACCCAGCACTTC. This codes for CASSPLAGGGQETQHF. Drawing the rest from reference TRBV5-1 and TRBJ2-5, the complete variable domain is KAGVTQTPRYLIKTRGQQVTLSCSPISGHRSVSWYQQTPGQGLQFLFEYFSETQRNKGNFPGRFSGRQFSNSRSEMNVSTLELGDSALYLCASSPLAGGGQETQHFGPGTRLLVL.

This clonotype was counted ten times or more. The chain joins TRBV7-2 to TRBJ2-7, with D uncertain. Germline CDR1 and CDR2: SGHTA and FQGNSA. With 1 base removed from V and 2 bases from J, the gap between germline ends came to 6 bases. The CDR3 totals 13 residues. The CDR3 loop is CASSLGLAYEQYF. Written as DNA, the CDR3 is TGTGCCAGCAGCTTAGGACTTGCCTACGAGCAGTACTTC.

This clonotype was observed at least ten times. The V call is TRBV12-3 or TRBV12-4, the J call TRBJ2-5; D may correspond to TRBD1 or TRBD2 (6 bases each). V was cut by 4 bases and J by 9 bases, with 9 bases left in between. The CDR3 has 11 amino acids. The CDR3 spells CASSSRGAQYF. DNA for the CDR3: TGTGCCAGCAGTTCGAGGGGGGCCCAGTACTTC.

This clonotype was seen ten or more times. The chain combines TRBV9 with TRBJ2-7; D is perhaps TRBD1 (6 bases). The V gene's germline CDR1 is SGDLS and CDR2 YYNGEE. Trimming cost V 4 bases and J 0 bases, with 14 bases left between them. CDR3 size: 15 residues. The CDR3 region has the DNA TGTGCCAGCAGCCCCAGGGGTGGGGGCTCCTACGAGCAGTACTTC. It specifies CASSPRGGGSYEQYF. The full variable domain, completed using reference TRBV9 and TRBJ2-7, is DSGVTQTPKHLITATGQRVTLRCSPRSGDLSVYWYQQSLDQGLQFLIQYYNGEERAKGNILERFSAQQFPDLHSELNLSSLELGDSALYFCASSPRGGGSYEQYFGPGTRLTVT.

This clonotype has at least ten counts. The chain combines TRBV20-1 with TRBJ2-3, with D maybe TRBD2 (5 bases). Deletions cut 6 bases from V and 0 bases from J, with 19 bases between. Germline V gives CDR1 DFQATT, CDR2 SNEGSKA (reference sequence). There are 16 residues in the CDR3. The CDR3 coding sequence is TGCAGTGCCCCACCGGCCGGGGTGGGGAGCACAGATACGCAGTATTTT. Translation gives CSAPPAGVGSTDTQYF.

The CDR3 sequence: CSAQAGGPANEQYV. The DNA of the CDR3 is TGCAGTGCTCAAGCGGGGGGGCCCGCGAACGAGCAGTACGTC. The chain uses TRBV20-1 and TRBJ2-7, with 10 bases matching TRBD2. The ends lost 5 bases at V and 5 bases at J; junction bases unmatched: 9. Germline lookup yields CDR1 DFQATT and CDR2 SNEGSKA (reference sequence). This CDR3 contains 14 residues.

This clonotype has ten or more counts. The chain couples TRBV7-2 to TRBJ2-5, with D unresolved. The V end was cut by 3 bases, the J end by 4 bases, with 12 bases between. The CDR3 length is 14 residues. Germline V gene data show CDR1 as SGHTA and CDR2 as FQGNSA. The CDR3 DNA reads TGTGCCAGCAGCTTCCGCGACCCGGCAGAGACCCAGTACTTC. It yields the protein CASSFRDPAETQYF.